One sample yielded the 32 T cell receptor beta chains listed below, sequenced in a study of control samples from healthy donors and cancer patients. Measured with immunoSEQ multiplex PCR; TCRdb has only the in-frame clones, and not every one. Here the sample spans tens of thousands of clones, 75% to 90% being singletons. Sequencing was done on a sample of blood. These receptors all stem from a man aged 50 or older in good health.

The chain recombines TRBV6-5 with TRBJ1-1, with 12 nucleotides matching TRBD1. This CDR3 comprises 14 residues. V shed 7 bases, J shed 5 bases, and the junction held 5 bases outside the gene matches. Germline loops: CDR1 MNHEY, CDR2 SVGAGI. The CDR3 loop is CASTGTGGITEAFF. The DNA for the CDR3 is TGTGCCAGCACCGGGACAGGGGGCATAACTGAAGCTTTCTTT.

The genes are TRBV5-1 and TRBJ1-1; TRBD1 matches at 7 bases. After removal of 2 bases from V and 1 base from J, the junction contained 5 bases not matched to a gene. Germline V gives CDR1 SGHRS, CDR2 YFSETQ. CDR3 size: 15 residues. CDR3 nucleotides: TGCGCCAGCAGCTTTACAGGGGCGTCGAACACTGAAGCTTTCTTT. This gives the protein CASSFTGASNTEAFF.

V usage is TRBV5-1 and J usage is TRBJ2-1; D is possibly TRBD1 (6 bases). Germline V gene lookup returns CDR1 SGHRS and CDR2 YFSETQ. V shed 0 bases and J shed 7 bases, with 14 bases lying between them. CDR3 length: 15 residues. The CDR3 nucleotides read TGCGCCAGCAGCTTGGGACAGGTTCCTAAAAATGAGCAGTTCTTC. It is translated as CASSLGQVPKNEQFF.

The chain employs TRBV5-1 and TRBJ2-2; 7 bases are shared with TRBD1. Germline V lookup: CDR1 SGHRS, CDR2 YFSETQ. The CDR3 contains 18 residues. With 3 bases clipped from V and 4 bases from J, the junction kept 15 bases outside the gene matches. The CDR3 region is CASSSIIYGTATTGELFF. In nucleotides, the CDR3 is TGCGCCAGCAGCTCGATTATTTACGGGACAGCCACCACCGGGGAGCTGTTTTTT.

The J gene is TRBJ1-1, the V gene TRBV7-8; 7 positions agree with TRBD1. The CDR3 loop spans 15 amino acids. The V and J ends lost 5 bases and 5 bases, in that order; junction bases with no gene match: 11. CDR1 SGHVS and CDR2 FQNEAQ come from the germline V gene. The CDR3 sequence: CASSPTTRGGTEAFF. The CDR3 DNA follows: TGTGCCAGCAGCCCCACGACCAGGGGGGGGACTGAAGCTTTCTTT.

CDR3 sequence (DNA): TGTGCCAGTAGTACGGCAGGGCAGGGCAATCAGCCCCAGCATTTT. Translation gives CASSTAGQGNQPQHF. The V and J genes are TRBV19 and TRBJ1-5, with a weak D call TRBD1 (5 bases). This CDR3 has 15 residues. V lost 4 bases to trimming and J lost 2 bases, with 12 bases between them. Germline V gene sequence: CDR1 LNHDA, CDR2 SQIVND (reference sequence).

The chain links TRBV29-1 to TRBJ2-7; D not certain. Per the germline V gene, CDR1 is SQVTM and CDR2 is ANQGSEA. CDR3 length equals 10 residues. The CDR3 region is CSVPGYEQYF. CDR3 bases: TGCAGTGTCCCGGGCTACGAGCAGTACTTC.

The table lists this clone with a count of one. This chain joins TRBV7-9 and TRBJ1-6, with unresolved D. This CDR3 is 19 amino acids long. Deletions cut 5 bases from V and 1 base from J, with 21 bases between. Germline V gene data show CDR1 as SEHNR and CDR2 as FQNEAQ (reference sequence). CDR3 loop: CASSLVTPLEVSYNSPLHF. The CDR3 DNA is TGTGCCAGCAGCCTAGTGACCCCTCTGGAAGTGTCCTATAATTCACCCCTCCACTTT.

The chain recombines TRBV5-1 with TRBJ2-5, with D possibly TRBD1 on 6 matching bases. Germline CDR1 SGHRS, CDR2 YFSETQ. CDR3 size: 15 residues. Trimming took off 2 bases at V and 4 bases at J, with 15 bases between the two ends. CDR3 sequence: CASSFGTHRGETQYF. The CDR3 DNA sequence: TGCGCCAGCAGCTTCGGGACACATCGGGGAGAGACCCAGTACTTC.

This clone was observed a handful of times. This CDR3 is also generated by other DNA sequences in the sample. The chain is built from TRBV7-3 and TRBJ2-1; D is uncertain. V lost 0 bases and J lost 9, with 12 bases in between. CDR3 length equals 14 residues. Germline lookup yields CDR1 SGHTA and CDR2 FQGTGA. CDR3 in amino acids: CASSLTGLATEQFF. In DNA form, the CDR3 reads TGTGCCAGCAGCTTAACAGGGCTGGCTACTGAGCAGTTCTTC.

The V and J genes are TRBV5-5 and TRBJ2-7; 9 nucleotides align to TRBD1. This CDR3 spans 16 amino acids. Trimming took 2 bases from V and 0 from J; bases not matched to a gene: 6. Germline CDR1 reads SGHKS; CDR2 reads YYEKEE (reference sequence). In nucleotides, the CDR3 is TGTGCCAGCAGCTTTAGTGGGACAGGGCCCTCCTACGAGCAGTACTTC. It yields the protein CASSFSGTGPSYEQYF.

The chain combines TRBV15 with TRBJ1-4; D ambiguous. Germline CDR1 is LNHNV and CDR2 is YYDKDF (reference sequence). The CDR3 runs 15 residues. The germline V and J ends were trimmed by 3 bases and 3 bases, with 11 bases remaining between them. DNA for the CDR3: TGTGCCACCAGCAGGGTGTTTGGGGCTAATGAAAAACTGTTTTTT. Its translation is CATSRVFGANEKLFF. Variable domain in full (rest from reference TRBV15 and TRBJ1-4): DAMVIQNPRYQVTQFGKPVTLSCSQTLNHNVMYWYQQKSSQAPKLLFHYYDKDFNNEADTPDNFQSRRPNTSFCFLDIRSPGLGDTAMYLCATSRVFGANEKLFFGSGTQLSVL.

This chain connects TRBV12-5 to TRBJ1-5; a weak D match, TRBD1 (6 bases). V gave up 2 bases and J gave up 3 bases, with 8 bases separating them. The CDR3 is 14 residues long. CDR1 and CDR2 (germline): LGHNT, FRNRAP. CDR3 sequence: CASGLQGHNQPQHF. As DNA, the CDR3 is TGTGCTAGTGGTTTGCAGGGACACAATCAGCCCCAGCATTTT.

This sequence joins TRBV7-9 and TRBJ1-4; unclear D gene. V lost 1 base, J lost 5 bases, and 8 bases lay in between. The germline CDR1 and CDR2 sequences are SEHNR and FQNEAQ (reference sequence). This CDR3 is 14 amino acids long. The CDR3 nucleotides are TGTGCCAGCAGCTTAGACAGCTCAAATGAAAAACTGTTTTTT. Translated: CASSLDSSNEKLFF.

CDR3 in amino acids: CASSSSRQGRNEKLFF. CDR3 nucleotide sequence: TGTGCCAGTAGTAGTTCACGACAGGGCCGTAATGAAAAACTGTTTTTT. J is TRBJ1-4 and V is TRBV19; 7 bases match TRBD1. The V and J ends lost 4 bases and 4 bases, in that order; junction bases with no gene match: 9. The CDR3 is 16 amino acids. Germline-derived CDR1 and CDR2 are LNHDA and SQIVND (reference sequence).

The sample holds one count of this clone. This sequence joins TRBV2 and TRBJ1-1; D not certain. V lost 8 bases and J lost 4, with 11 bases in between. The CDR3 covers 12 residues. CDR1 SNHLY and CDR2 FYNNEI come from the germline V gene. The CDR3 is CASREFLTEAFF. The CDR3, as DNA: TGTGCCAGCCGGGAATTTCTCACTGAAGCTTTCTTT.

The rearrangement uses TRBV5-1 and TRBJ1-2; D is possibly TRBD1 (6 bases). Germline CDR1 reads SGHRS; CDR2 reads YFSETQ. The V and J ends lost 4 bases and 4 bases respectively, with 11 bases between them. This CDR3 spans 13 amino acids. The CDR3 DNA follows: TGCGCCAGCAGCAGGACAGTGGGCTATGGCTACACCTTC. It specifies CASSRTVGYGYTF.

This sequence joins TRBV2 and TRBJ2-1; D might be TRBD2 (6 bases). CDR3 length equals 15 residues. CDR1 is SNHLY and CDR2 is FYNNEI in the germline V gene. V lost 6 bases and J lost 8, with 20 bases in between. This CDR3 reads CASRATDTSLDEQFF. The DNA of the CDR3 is TGTGCCAGCAGGGCCACTGATACTAGCCTGGATGAGCAGTTCTTC.

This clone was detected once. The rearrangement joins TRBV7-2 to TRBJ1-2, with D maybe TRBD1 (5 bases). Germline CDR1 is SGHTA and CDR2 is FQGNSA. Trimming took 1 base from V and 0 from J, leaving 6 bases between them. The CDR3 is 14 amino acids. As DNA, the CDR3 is TGTGCCAGCAGCTTAGGAGGGGCTAACTATGGCTACACCTTC. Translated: CASSLGGANYGYTF.

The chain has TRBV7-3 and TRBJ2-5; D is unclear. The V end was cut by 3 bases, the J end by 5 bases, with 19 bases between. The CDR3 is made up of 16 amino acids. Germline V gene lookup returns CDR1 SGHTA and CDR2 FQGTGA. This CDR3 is CASSLGSGAAAETQYF. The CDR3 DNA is TGTGCCAGCAGCTTGGGCTCGGGCGCGGCCGCGGAGACCCAGTACTTC.

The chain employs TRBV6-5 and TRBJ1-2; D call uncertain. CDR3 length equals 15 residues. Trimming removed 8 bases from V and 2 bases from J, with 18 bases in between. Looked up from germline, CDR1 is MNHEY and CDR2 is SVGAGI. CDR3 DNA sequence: TGTGCCAGCTACCCACATTGGACTGGGAACTATGGCTACACCTTC. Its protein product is CASYPHWTGNYGYTF.

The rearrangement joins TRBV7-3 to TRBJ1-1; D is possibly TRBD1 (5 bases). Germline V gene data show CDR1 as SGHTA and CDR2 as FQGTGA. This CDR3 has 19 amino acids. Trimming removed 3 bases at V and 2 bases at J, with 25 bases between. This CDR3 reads CASSLGLVRAGRFNTEAFF. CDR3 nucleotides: TGTGCCAGCAGCTTGGGGCTGGTCCGGGCTGGGAGGTTTAACACTGAAGCTTTCTTT.

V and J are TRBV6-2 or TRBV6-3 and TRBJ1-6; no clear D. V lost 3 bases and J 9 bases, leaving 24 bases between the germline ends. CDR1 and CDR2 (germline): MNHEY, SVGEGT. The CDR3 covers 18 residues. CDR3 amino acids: CASSYPPLRPVVSSPLHF. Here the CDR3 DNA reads TGTGCCAGCAGTTATCCTCCCCTCCGACCGGTCGTTAGTTCACCCCTCCACTTT.

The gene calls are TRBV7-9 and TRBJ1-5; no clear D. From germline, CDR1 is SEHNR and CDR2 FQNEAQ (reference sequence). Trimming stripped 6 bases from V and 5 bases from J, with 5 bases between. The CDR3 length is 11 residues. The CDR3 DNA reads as TGTGCCAGCAGTTCAGATCAGCCCCAGCATTTT. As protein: CASSSDQPQHF.

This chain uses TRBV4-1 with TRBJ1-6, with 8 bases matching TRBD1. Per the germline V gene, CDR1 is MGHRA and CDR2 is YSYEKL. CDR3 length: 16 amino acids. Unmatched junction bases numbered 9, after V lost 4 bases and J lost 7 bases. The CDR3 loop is CASSPRDRSTNSPLHF. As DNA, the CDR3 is TGCGCCAGCAGCCCGCGGGACAGGTCGACGAATTCACCCCTCCACTTT.

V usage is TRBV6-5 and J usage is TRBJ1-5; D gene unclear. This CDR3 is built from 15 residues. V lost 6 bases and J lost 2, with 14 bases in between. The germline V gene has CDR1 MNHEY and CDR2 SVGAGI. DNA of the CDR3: TGTGCCAGCAGCCGGACTCCATCGGGCAATCAGCCCCAGCATTTT. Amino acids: CASSRTPSGNQPQHF.

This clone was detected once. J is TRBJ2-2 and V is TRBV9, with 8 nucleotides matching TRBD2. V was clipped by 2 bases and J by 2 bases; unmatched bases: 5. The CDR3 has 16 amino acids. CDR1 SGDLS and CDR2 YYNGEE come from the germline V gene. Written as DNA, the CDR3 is TGTGCCAGCAGCGTGTTCGTAGCGGGAAACACCGGGGAGCTGTTTTTT. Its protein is CASSVFVAGNTGELFF.

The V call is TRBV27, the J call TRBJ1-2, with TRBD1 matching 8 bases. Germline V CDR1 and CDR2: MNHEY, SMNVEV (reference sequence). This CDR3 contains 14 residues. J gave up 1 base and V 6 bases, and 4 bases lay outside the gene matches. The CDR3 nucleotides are TGTGCCAGCAGACCGGGACAGGTTAACTATGGCTACACCTTC. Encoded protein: CASRPGQVNYGYTF.

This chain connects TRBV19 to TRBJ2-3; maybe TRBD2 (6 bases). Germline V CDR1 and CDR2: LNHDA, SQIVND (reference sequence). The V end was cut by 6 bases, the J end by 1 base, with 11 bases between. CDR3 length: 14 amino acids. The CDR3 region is CASSPGGGTDTQYF. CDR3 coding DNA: TGTGCCAGTAGCCCGGGCGGGGGCACAGATACGCAGTATTTT. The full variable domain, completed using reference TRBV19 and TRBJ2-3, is DGGITQSPKYLFRKEGQNVTLSCEQNLNHDAMYWYRQDPGQGLRLIYYSQIVNDFQKGDIAEGYSVSREKKESFPLTVTSAQKNPTAFYLCASSPGGGTDTQYFGPGTRLTVL.

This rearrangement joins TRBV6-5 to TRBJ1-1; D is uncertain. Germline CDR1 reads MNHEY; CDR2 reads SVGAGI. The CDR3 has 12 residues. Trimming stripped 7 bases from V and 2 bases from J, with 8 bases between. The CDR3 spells CASTTVNTEAFF. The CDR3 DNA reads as TGTGCCAGCACTACAGTCAACACTGAAGCTTTCTTT.

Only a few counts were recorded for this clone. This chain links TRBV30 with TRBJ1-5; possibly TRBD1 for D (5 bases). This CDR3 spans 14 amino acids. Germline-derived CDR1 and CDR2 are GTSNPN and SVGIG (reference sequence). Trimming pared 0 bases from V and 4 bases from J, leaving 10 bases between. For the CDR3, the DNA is TGTGCCTGGAGTGTGAAACAGGCAAATCAGCCCCAGCATTTT. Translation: CAWSVKQANQPQHF.

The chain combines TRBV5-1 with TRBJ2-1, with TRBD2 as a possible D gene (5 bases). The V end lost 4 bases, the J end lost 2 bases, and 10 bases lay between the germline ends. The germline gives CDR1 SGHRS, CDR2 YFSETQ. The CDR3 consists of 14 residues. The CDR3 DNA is TGCGCCAGCAGCCCCGGGAATACCTACAATGAGCAGTTCTTC. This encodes CASSPGNTYNEQFF. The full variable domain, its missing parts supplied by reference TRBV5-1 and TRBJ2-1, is KAGVTQTPRYLIKTRGQQVTLSCSPISGHRSVSWYQQTPGQGLQFLFEYFSETQRNKGNFPGRFSGRQFSNSRSEMNVSTLELGDSALYLCASSPGNTYNEQFFGPGTRLTVL.